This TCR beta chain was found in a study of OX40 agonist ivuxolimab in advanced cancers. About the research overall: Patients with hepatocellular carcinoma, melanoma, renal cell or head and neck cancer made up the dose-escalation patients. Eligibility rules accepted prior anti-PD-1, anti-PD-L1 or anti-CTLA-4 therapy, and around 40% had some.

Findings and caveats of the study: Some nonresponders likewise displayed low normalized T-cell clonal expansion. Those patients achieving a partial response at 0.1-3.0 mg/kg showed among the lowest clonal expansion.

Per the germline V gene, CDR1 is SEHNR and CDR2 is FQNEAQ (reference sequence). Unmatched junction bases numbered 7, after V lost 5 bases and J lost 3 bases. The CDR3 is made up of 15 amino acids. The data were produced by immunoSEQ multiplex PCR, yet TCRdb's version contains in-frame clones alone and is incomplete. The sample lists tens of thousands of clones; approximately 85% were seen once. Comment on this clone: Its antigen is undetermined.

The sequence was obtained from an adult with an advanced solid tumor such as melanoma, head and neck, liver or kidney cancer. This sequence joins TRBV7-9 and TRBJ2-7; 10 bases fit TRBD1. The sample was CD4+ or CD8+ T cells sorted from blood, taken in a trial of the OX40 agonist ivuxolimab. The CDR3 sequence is CASSPPGQGYYEQYF. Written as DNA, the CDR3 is TGTGCCAGCAGCCCCCCGGGACAGGGGTACTACGAGCAGTACTTC.